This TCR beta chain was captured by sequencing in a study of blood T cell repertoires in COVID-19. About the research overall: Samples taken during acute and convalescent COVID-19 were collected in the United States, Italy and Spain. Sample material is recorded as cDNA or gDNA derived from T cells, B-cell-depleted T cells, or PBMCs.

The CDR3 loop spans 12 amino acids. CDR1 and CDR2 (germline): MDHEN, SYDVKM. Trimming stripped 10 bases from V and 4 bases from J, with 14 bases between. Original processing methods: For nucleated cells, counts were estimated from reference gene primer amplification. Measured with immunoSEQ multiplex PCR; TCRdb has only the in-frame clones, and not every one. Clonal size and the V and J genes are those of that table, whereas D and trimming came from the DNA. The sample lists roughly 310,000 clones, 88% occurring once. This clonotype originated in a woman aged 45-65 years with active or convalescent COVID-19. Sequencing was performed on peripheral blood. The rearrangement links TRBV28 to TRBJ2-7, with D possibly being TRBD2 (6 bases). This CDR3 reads CATRDSEYEQYF. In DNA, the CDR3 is TGTGCCACCCGGGACTCAGAATACGAGCAGTACTTC.